Listed here is a single TCR beta chain. Its target is unknown. The sample comes from a study of T cell responses to AZD1222 COVID-19 vaccine. On the study more broadly: Some second doses came at about 4 weeks and others at about 12 weeks; these were pooled. Findings and limits, study-wide: At study baseline, merely five or six AZD1222 recipients were seropositive. Spike-wide vaccine-associated CD4 TCRs dominated at 160-218 and 743-854. It should be noted that donors were predominantly white British and more often female, and clonal diversity was possibly underestimated.

The repertoire was sequenced with immunoSEQ multiplex PCR; TCRdb's copy has only in-frame clones and lacks some. The sample carries approximately 94,000 clones, about nine tenths recorded once. V shed 0 bases and J shed 3 bases, with 9 bases lying between them. Germline lookup yields CDR1 SGHTS and CDR2 YDEGEE. The CDR3 runs 14 residues. The sample was peripheral blood, taken on day 0 of AZD1222 vaccination. The rearrangement joins TRBV5-8 to TRBJ1-2; the D is unclear. The receptor's source is an adult in good health. The CDR3 loop reads CASSLVSGDYGYTF. In nucleotides, the CDR3 is TGTGCCAGCAGCTTGGTTTCGGGCGACTATGGCTACACCTTC.